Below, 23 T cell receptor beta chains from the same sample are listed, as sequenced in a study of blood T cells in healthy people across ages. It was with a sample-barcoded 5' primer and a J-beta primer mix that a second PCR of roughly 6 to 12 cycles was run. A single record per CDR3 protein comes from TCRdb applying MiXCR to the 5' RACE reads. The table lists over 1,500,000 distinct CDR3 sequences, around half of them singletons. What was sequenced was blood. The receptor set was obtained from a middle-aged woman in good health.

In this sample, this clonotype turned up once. The CDR3 sequence: CASSLQGAQSLSNYGYTF. The CDR3 bases are TGTGCCAGCAGTCTTCAGGGGGCCCAGTCCTTGTCAAACTATGGCTACACCTTC. The chain combines TRBV28 with TRBJ1-2; 8 bases fit TRBD1. Trimming removed 5 bases from V and 2 bases from J; junction bases left unmatched: 16. Germline CDR1 reads MDHEN; CDR2 reads SYDVKM. The CDR3 consists of 18 residues.

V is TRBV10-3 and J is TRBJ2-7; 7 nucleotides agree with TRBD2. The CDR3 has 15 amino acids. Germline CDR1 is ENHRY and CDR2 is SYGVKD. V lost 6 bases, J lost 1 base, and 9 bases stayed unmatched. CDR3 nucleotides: TGTGCCATCAGCAGGGCCGGGGGGTCATCCTACGAGCAGTACTTC. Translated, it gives CAISRAGGSSYEQYF.

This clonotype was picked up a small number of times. The CDR3 spells CSAIARGQSYNEQFF. The CDR3 DNA reads as TGCAGTGCCATAGCAAGGGGGCAATCCTACAATGAGCAGTTCTTC. The rearrangement links TRBV20-1 to TRBJ2-1; 7 nucleotides match TRBD1. This CDR3 is built from 15 residues. The V segment lost 6 bases and the J segment 1 base; nucleotides outside the gene matches: 9. Germline V gene sequence: CDR1 DFQATT, CDR2 SNEGSKA (reference sequence).

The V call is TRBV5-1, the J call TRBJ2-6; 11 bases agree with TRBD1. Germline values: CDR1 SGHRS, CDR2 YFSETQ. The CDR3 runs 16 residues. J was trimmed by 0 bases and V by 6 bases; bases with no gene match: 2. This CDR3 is CASTGQGDSGANVLTF. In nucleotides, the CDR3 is TGCGCCAGCACGGGACAGGGGGACTCTGGGGCCAACGTCCTGACTTTC. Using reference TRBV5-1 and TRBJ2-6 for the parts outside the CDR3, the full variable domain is KAGVTQTPRYLIKTRGQQVTLSCSPISGHRSVSWYQQTPGQGLQFLFEYFSETQRNKGNFPGRFSGRQFSNSRSEMNVSTLELGDSALYLCASTGQGDSGANVLTFGAGSRLTVL.

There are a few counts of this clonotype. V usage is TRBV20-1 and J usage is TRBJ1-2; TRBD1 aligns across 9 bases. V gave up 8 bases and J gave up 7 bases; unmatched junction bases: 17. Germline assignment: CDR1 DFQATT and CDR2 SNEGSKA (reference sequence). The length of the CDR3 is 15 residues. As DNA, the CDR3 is TGCAGTCCTCGACCCAAGGGACAGGGCATGGTTGGCTACACCTTC. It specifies CSPRPKGQGMVGYTF.

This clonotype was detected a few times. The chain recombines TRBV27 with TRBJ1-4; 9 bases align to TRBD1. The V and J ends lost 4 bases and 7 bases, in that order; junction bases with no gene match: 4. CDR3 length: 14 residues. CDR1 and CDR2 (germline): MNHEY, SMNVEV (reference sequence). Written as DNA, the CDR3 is TGTGCCAGCAGTTCGACAGGGGGTATTGAAAAACTGTTTTTT. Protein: CASSSTGGIEKLFF.

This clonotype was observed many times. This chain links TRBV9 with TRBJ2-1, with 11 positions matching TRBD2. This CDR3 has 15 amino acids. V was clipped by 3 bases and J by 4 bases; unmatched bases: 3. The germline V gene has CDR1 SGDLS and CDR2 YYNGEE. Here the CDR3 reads CASSAGTSGYNEQFF. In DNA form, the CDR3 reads TGTGCCAGCAGCGCCGGGACTAGCGGTTACAATGAGCAGTTCTTC.

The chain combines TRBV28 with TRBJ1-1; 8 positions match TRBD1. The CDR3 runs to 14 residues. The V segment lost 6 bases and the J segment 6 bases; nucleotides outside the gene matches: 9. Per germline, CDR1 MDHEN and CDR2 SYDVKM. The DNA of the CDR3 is TGTGCCAGCAGCAAAACAGGGGGGGTAGCTGAAGCTTTCTTT. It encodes CASSKTGGVAEAFF. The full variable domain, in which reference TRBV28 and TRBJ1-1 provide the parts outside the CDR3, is DVKVTQSSRYLVKRTGEKVFLECVQDMDHENMFWYRQDPGLGLRLIYFSYDVKMKEKGDIPEGYSVSREKKERFSLILESASTNQTSMYLCASSKTGGVAEAFFGQGTRLTVV.

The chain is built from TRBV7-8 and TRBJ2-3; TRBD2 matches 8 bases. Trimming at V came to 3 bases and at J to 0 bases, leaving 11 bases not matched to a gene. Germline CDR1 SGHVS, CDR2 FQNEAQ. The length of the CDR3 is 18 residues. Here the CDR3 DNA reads TGTGCCAGCAGCTTTTTAGCACTGGCGGGGGGTAGCACAGATACGCAGTATTTT. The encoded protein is CASSFLALAGGSTDTQYF.

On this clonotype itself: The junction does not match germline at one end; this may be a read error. The CDR3 nucleotides are TGCGCCGGCAGCTTGGCGACGGGGAGGTACGAGCAGTACTTC. Translating it yields CAGSLATGRYEQYF. This sequence joins TRBV5-1 and TRBJ2-7; D is possibly TRBD2 (6 bases). The CDR3 totals 14 residues. The germline gives CDR1 SGHRS, CDR2 YFSETQ.

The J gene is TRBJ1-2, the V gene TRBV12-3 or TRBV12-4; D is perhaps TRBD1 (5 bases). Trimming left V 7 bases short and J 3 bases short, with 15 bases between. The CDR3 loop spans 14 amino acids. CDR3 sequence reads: CASTRGGTYYGYTF. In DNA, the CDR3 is TGTGCCAGCACCCGTGGAGGGACTTACTATGGCTACACCTTC.

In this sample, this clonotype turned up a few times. The CDR3 DNA reads TGTGCCAGCAGCCGCGGGACATCGACCTACGAGCAGTACTTC. Its translation: CASSRGTSTYEQYF. This chain connects TRBV3-1 to TRBJ2-7; tentatively, D is TRBD1 or TRBD2 (6 bases each). This CDR3 comprises 14 residues. CDR1 is LGHDT and CDR2 is YNNKEL in the germline V gene (reference sequence). Trimming removed 4 bases at V and 2 bases at J, with 12 bases between.

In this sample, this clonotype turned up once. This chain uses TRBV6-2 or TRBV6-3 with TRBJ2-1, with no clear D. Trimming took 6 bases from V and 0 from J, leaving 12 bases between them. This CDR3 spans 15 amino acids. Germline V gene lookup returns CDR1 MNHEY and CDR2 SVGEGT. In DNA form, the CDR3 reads TGTGCCAGCAGGCCGACTCCCATCTCCTACAATGAGCAGTTCTTC. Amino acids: CASRPTPISYNEQFF.

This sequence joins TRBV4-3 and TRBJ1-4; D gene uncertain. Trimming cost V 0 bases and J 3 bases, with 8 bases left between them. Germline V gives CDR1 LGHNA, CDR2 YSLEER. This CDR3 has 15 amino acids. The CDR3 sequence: CASSQDTSANEKLFF. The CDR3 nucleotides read TGCGCCAGCAGCCAAGATACATCGGCTAATGAAAAACTGTTTTTT.

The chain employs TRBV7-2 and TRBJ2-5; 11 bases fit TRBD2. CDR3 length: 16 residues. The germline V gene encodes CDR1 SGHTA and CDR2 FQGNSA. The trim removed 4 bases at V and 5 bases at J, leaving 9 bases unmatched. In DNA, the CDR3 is TGTGCCAGCAGCTCCCCTAGCGGGGGGTTTAGGGAGACCCAGTACTTC. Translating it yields CASSSPSGGFRETQYF. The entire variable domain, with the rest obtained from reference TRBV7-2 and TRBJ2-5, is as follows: GAGVSQSPSNKVTEKGKDVELRCDPISGHTALYWYRQSLGQGLEFLIYFQGNSAPDKSGLPSDRFSAERTGGSVSTLTIQRTQQEDSAVYLCASSSPSGGFRETQYFGPGTRLLVL.

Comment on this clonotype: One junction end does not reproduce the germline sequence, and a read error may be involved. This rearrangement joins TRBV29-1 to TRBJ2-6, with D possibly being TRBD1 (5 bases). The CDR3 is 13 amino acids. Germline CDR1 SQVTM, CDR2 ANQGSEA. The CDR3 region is CSVRRSGATVLTF. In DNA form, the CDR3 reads TGCAGCGTCAGGCGCTCTGGGGCCACCGTCCTGACTTTC. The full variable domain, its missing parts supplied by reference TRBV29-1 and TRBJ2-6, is SAVISQKPSRDICQRGTSLTIQCQVDSQVTMMFWYRQQPGQSLTLIATANQGSEATYESGFVIDKFPISRPNLTFSTLTVSNMSPEDSSIYLCSVRRSGATVLTFGAGSRLTVL.

CDR3 DNA sequence: TGTGCCATCAGCGGGATACCCAAAAACATTCAGTACTTC. This encodes CAISGIPKNIQYF. This sequence joins TRBV10-3 and TRBJ2-4; D may be TRBD2 (5 bases). This CDR3 is built from 13 residues. Germline assignment: CDR1 ENHRY and CDR2 SYGVKD. Trimming pared 6 bases from V and 2 bases from J, leaving 8 bases between.

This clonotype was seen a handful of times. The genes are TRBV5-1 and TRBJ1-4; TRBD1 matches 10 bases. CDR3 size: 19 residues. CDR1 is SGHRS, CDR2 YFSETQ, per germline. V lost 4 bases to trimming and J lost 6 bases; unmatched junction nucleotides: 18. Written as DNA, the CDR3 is TGCGCCAGCAGCCGGGGCCAACCGGGACAGGGGATGTTTGATGAAAAACTGTTTTTT. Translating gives CASSRGQPGQGMFDEKLFF.

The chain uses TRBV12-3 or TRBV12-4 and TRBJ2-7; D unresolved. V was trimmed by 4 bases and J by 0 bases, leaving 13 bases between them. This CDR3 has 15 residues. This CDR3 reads CASSSPSGPSYEQYF. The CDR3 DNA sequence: TGTGCCAGCAGTTCTCCGAGTGGCCCCTCCTACGAGCAGTACTTC.

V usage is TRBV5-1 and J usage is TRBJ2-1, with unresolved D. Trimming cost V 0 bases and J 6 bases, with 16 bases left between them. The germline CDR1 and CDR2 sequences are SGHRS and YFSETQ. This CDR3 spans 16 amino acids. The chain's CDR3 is CASSLDGNMAFNEQFF. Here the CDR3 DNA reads TGCGCCAGCAGCTTGGATGGTAACATGGCCTTCAATGAGCAGTTCTTC.

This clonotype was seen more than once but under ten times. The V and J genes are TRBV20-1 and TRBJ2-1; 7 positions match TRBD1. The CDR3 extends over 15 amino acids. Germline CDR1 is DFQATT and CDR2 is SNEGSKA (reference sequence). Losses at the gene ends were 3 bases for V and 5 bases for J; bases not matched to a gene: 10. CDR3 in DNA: TGCAGTGCTAGGGTCTTGGGGACAGCTAACAATGAGCAGTTCTTC. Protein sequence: CSARVLGTANNEQFF.

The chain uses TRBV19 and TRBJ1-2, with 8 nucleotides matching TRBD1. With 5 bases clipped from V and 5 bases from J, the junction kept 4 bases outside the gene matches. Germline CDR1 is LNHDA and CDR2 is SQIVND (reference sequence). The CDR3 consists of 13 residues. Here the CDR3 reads CASSAGDRYGYTF. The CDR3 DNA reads TGTGCCAGTAGTGCCGGGGACAGGTATGGCTACACCTTC.

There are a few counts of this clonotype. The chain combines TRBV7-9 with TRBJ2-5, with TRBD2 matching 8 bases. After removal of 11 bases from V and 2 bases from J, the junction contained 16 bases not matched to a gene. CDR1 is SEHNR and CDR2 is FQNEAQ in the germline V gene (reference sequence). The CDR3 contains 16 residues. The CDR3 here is CAVYSGTRGTQETQYF. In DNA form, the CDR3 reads TGTGCCGTATACTCCGGGACTAGAGGGACACAAGAGACCCAGTACTTC.